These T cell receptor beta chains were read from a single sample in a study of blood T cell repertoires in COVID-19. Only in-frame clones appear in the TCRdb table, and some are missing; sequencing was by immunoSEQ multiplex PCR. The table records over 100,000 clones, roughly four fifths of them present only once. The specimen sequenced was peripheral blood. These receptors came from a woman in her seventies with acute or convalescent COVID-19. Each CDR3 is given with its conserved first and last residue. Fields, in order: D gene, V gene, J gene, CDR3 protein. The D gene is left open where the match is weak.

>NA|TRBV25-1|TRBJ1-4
CASSEYTARGEKLFF
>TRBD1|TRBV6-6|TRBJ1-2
CASSLTGDPYGYTF
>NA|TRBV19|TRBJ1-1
CASSVRTVYTEAFF
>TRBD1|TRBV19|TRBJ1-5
CASSKEQGVSNQPQHF
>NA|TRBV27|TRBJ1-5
CASSLSRTPNQPQHF
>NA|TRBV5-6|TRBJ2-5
CASSTGYRETQYF
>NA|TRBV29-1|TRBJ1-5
CSVGDWGDQPQHF
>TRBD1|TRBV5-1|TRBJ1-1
CASSWGQGAVTEAFF
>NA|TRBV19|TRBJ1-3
CASKPGEQNSGNTIYF
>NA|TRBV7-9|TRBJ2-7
CASSLGGGSSYEQYF
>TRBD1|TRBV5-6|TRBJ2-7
CASSPDRVSYEQYF
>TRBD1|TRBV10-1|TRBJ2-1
CASSEQGTYNEQFF
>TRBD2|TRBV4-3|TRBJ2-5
CASSQSYGTSGETQYF
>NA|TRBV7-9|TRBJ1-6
CASSVAQGGTLHF
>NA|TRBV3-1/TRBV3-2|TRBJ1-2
CASSQDAGPGGYTF
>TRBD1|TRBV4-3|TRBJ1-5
CASSQRTGGNNQPQHF
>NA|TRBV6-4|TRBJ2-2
CASSDEEGRSTGELFF
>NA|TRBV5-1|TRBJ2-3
CASSLGLVGSTDTQYF
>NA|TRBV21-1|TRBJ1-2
CASSKEARDGYTF
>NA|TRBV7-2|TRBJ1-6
CASSSGVYNSPLHF
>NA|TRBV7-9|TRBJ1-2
CASSGRGGGNYGYTF
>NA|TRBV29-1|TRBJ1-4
CSVEDPPTDDGEKLFF
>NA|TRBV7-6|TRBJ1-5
CASSSGSDQPQHF
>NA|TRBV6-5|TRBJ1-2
CASSYYRTFPHGYTF
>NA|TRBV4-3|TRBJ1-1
CASSQDFGGKAEAFF
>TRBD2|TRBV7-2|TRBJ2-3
CASSLSGGTTDTQYF
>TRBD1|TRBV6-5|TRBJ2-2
CASSNRQGGVGELFF
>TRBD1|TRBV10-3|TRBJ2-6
CATDAGTGYSGANVLTF
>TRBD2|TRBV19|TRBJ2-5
CASSLGLAGANQETQYF
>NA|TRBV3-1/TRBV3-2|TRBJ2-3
CASSQWDSQAADTQYF
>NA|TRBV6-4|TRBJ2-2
CASSDQGFTGELFF
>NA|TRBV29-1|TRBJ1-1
CSVHLGPQRNTEAFF
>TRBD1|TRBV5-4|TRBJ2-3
CASNGRGGADTQYF
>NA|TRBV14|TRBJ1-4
CASSRPGTYNEKLFF
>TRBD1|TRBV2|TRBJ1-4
CASGPGTGREKLFF
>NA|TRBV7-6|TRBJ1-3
CASSLGTPSGNTIYF
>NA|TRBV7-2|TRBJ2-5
CASSLESQGETQYF
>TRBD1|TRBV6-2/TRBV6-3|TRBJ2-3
CASSYLGQGFKDTQYF
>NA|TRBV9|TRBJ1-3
CASSVATGDTIYF
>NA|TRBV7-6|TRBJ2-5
CASSFPREALQETQYF
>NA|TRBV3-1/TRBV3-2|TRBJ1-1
CASSQQAGTEAFF
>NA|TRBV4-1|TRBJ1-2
CASSQEGSGLYGYTF
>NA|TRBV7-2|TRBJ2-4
CASSLVQGLLAKNIQYF
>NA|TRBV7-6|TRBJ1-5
CASSLEQGDVDQPQHF
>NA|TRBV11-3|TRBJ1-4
CASSLVTRSNEKLFF
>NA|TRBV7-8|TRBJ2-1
CASSPRVYNEQFF
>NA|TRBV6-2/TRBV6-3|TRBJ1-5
CASSLAGRTSNQPQHF
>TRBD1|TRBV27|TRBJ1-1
CASSQGMRSTEAFF
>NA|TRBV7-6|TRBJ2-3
CASSSTELLQVNRQYF
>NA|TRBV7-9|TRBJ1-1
CASSLAHQGVNTEAFF
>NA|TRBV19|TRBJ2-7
CASSIGPRGNSYEQYF
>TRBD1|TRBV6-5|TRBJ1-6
CASTNGRGQSLHF
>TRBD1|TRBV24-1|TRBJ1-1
CATSDHPQGTPLRRTEAFF
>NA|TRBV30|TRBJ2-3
CAWSEGFPDTQYF
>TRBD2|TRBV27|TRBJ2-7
CASRSGGLGEQYF
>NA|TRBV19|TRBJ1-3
CASSHTGPGNTIYF
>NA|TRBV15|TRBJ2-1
CATSRERGSSYNEQFF
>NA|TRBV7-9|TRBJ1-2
CASSVLQGMGGYTF
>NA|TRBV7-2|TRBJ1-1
CASSPSQGFRTEAFF